The present TCR beta chain was sequenced within a study of blood T cell repertoires in COVID-19 (TCRdb year 2020). Regarding the study in general: Collaborator samples came from the United States, Italy and Spain and covered acute and convalescent phases of COVID-19. The sample metadata nearly always contained a de-identified subject ID, COVID-19 status, age in years and sex. Deeply sampled blood TCRbeta repertoires from subjects exposed to, actively infected with, or recovered from COVID-19 were included in the dataset. A freely available public database, intended as a resource for researchers studying the immune response to SARS-CoV-2, is where the repertoires were released. The prospective study material was composed of cDNA or gDNA derived from T cells, B-cell-depleted T cells, or PBMCs. Samples were obtained from the ongoing ImmuneRACE study (first 160 participants) and from 1,254 subjects provided by 6 global collaborators. Where HLA class I and class II types were available, the types were taken from metadata supplied by the sample provider, not from assay-based typing. The full study reports these points: The amount of clinical and demographic metadata varied by source and participant and was provided uncurated.

The collaborating institutions used their own protocols to collect whole blood in K2EDTA tubes. For TCRbeta analysis, collaborator samples were shipped as frozen whole blood, as isolated PBMCs, or as DNA extracted from either sample type. TCRbeta CDR3 regions were amplified from genomic DNA by means of the immunoSEQ Assay, a bias-controlled multiplex PCR. Processing in the source paper ran as follows. Within the assay, amplification of reference gene primers was used to estimate how many nucleated cells each sample contained. To quantify the absolute abundance of each unique TCRbeta CDR3 rearrangement, sequence reads were collapsed and filtered. For each sample, productive Simpson clonality was calculated as the square root of Simpson's diversity index across productive rearrangements. In its TCRdb copy, this immuneACCESS table keeps in-frame sequences only and misses some clones. Where compared with another copy, unresolved V genes explain less than half of these, and the others have no known cause. The V and J calls and the clone size are those of that table, but D and trimming were determined from the DNA. The sample has about 180,000 clones on record, more than 85% of them singletons. Roughly 2.8% of the sample is held by the ten biggest clonotypes.

According to the germline V gene, CDR1 reads MDHEN and CDR2 reads SYDVKM. From cysteine to phenylalanine, the CDR3 is 16 amino acids long. The DNA shown is the 48-base CDR3, in frame from base 1. Relative to germline, V is 10 bases shorter and J is 0 bases shorter, with 19 bases between their ends. Of note for this clone: The clone's antigen remains unknown. No base quality values were provided; no much bigger clone lies one nucleotide off.

The chain is made from TRBV28 and TRBJ1-5, with a tentative D gene TRBD1 over 5 matching bases. The clonotype was recovered from a woman in her 30s with active or convalescent COVID-19. The sequencing input was peripheral blood. The CDR3 protein is CATQSLDSYSNQPQHF. The nucleotide sequence is TGTGCCACACAATCACTCGACAGTTATAGCAATCAGCCCCAGCATTTT.